This T cell receptor beta chain was profiled in a study of CD8+ T cells in alopecia areata. Study overall: Treated patients swallowed 5 to 10 mg of oral tofacitinib twice daily. Tofacitinib treatment spanned 6 to 18 months, with 6 months off drug afterward. Findings and limits, study-wide: Among the 100 top clones, expanded CD8+ clones, like scalp clonality, were significantly decreased by tofacitinib.

The treatment: oral pan-JAK inhibitor, 5-10 mg twice daily. It was cDNA, reverse transcribed from extracted RNA, that served as the sequencing template. The protocol was immunoSEQ multiplex PCR, while the TCRdb copy is restricted to in-frame clones and leaves out a portion. The sample comprises around 99,000 clones, around 84% of which are singletons, and around a quarter rests with the top ten. CDR3 length: 14 residues. Trimming took 2 bases from V and 2 from J; bases not matched to a gene: 2. CDR1 and CDR2 (germline): MNHNY, SVGAGI (reference sequence). As concerns this clone: Its target is unknown.

The TCR was taken from a human donor with alopecia areata. Sample: CD8+ T cells sorted from blood, taken at week 24, from a patient treated with tofacitinib. The V and J genes are TRBV6-6 and TRBJ2-5, with 7 bases identical to TRBD2. The CDR3 coding sequence is TGTGCCAGCAGTTACCTAGCGGAACAAGAGACCCAGTACTTC. It encodes CASSYLAEQETQYF.